The clone carrying this TCR beta chain has only one observation. The CDR3 sequence is 11 residues long. Trimming at V came to 5 bases and at J to 10 bases, leaving 1 base not matched to a gene. Per the germline V gene, CDR1 is SEHNR and CDR2 is FQNEAQ (reference sequence). The repertoire was sequenced with immunoSEQ multiplex PCR; TCRdb's copy has only in-frame clones and lacks some. This table holds 55,000 to 70,000 clones, about 93% found once. Sequencing was performed on PBMCs. The TCR sequence derives from a man in his forties with rheumatoid arthritis. The V gene is TRBV7-9, the J gene TRBJ2-1; 8 positions match TRBD1. The chain's CDR3 is CASSDRGEQFF. In DNA, the CDR3 is TGTGCCAGCAGCGACAGGGGCGAGCAGTTCTTC.